This T cell receptor beta chain was retrieved from a study of cytomegalovirus exposure and HLA in healthy donors. Germline CDR1 is SGHRS and CDR2 is YFSETQ. Between the trimmed V and J ends, which lost 3 bases and 6 bases, there was a span of 16 bases. The CDR3 loop spans 15 amino acids. PCR primers comprised 60 Vbeta and 13 Jbeta primers. Profiled with immunoSEQ multiplex PCR; TCRdb holds only in-frame clones, not every one. This sample's clone table lists more than 50,000 clones. Those who donated were healthy bone marrow donors. Although they were nominally healthy when sampled, donors likely had unrecorded immune exposures.

Sequencing was carried out using PBMCs. The TCR originated in a man aged 18 to 30 in good health and CMV-seropositive. The chain uses TRBV5-1 and TRBJ2-1, with D possibly matching TRBD1 (6 bases). The CDR3 reads CASSWGAGDTNEQFF. CDR3 nucleotide sequence: TGCGCCAGCAGCTGGGGCGCAGGGGACACCAATGAGCAGTTCTTC.